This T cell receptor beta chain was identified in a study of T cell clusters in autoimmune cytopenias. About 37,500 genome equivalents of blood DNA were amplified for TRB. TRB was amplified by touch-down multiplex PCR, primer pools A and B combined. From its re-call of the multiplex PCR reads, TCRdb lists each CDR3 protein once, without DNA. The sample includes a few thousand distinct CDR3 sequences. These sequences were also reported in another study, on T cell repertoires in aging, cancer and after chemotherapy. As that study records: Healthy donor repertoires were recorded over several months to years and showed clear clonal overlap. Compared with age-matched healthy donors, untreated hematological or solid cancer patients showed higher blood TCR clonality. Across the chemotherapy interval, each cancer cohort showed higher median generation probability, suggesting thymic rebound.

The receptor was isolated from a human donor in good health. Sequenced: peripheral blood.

The CDR3 here is CSASAQTGSNVLTF. The chain recombines TRBV20-1 with TRBJ2-6; TCRdb gives TRBD1 as the D gene, but with no DNA this cannot be confirmed. The CDR3 sequence is 14 residues long. Germline CDR1 DFQATT, CDR2 SNEGSKA (reference sequence).